The present TCR beta chain was sequenced within a study of blood T cell repertoires in COVID-19. Overall study: Material from acute and convalescent COVID-19 was sourced from the United States, Italy and Spain. T cells, B-cell-depleted T cells, or PBMCs supplied cDNA or gDNA.

Between the trimmed V and J ends, which lost 9 bases and 3 bases, there was a span of 21 bases. Germline V lookup: CDR1 SGHVS, CDR2 FQNEAQ. This CDR3 has 17 residues. In the source study's methods: Reference gene primers were amplified, and this amplification served to estimate nucleated cell counts. Assay: immunoSEQ multiplex PCR; the TCRdb copy retains only in-frame clones and omits some. V, J and clone size are taken as reported in that table, and D and trimming were inferred from the DNA itself. The sample holds over 45,000 clones; about 91% are singletons and the top ten take 7% to 8%. The TCR sequence derives from an older woman with active or convalescent COVID-19. The chain recombines TRBV7-8 with TRBJ1-6, with D possibly TRBD1 on 5 matching bases. The sequencing input was peripheral blood. Here the CDR3 reads CASLDDRIPIYNSPLHF. The CDR3 DNA reads as TGTGCCAGTCTGGATGACAGAATTCCCATCTATAATTCACCCCTCCACTTT.